A single sample is the source of the 22 T cell receptor beta chains below, sequenced in a study of CD8 T cells in Susac syndrome. Reverse transcription of about 0.5 to 1 ug RNA used random hexamers. Via MiXCR, TCRdb re-called the immunoSEQ multiplex PCR reads, giving one row per CDR3 protein. The table records 150,000 to 160,000 distinct CDR3 sequences, around 95% of them present only once. Sequencing used CD4+ T cells from PBMCs. These receptors came from a human donor with Susac syndrome.

This clonotype was found once. The J gene is TRBJ2-5, the V gene TRBV7-9; the D gene could be TRBD1 or TRBD2 (5 bases each). The V and J ends lost 1 base and 0 bases respectively, with 9 bases between them. Germline-derived CDR1 and CDR2 are SEHNR and FQNEAQ (reference sequence). The CDR3 totals 15 residues. The CDR3 bases are TGTGCCAGCAGCTTAGAACGGGGCTACCAAGAGACCCAGTACTTC. This sequence encodes CASSLERGYQETQYF.

The gene calls are TRBV18 and TRBJ2-2, with D possibly matching TRBD2 (6 bases). From germline, CDR1 is KGHSH and CDR2 LQKENI. V lost 0 bases and J lost 2, with 7 bases in between. There are 15 residues in the CDR3. CDR3 in amino acids: CASSPPGGNTGELFF. CDR3 DNA sequence: TGTGCCAGCTCACCACCGGGAGGTAACACCGGGGAGCTGTTTTTT. The complete variable domain, with remaining parts taken from reference TRBV18 and TRBJ2-2, reads NAGVMQNPRHLVRRRGQEARLRCSPMKGHSHVYWYRQLPEEGLKFMVYLQKENIIDESGMPKERFSAEFPKEGPSILRIQQVVRGDSAAYFCASSPPGGNTGELFFGEGSRLTVL.

The chain joins TRBV14 to TRBJ2-1; 7 bases are shared with TRBD1. This CDR3 has 14 residues. Losses at the gene ends were 0 bases for V and 12 bases for J; bases not matched to a gene: 8. CDR1 is SGHDN and CDR2 is FVKESK in the germline V gene. The CDR3: CASSQEMRSGGQFF. The CDR3 coding sequence is TGTGCCAGCAGCCAAGAAATGAGGTCAGGGGGGCAGTTCTTC.

The chain has TRBV11-2 and TRBJ1-6; 8 bases match TRBD1. The junction had 10 bases not matched to a gene; V was cut back by 5 bases and J by 13 bases. The CDR3 totals 14 residues. Germline CDR1 is SGHAT and CDR2 is FQNNGV. Written as DNA, the CDR3 is TGTGCCAGCAGCCGAGGACAGGGAAGTCTGCCCCTCCACTTT. This translates into CASSRGQGSLPLHF. Full variable domain (remainder filled in from reference TRBV11-2 and TRBJ1-6): EAGVAQSPRYKIIEKRQSVAFWCNPISGHATLYWYQQILGQGPKLLIQFQNNGVVDDSQLPKDRFSAERLKGVDSTLKIQPAKLEDSAVYLCASSRGQGSLPLHFGNGTRLTVT.

V and J are TRBV14 and TRBJ2-5; D is unresolved. Germline-derived CDR1 and CDR2 are SGHDN and FVKESK. V was shortened by 2 bases and J by 5 bases, with 15 bases between the two germline ends. CDR3 length: 15 amino acids. The chain's CDR3 is CASSQTQAFRETQYF. For the CDR3, the DNA is TGTGCCAGCAGCCAAACGCAGGCCTTCCGGGAGACCCAGTACTTC.

The chain recombines TRBV4-1 with TRBJ2-2; TRBD2 matches 8 bases. After removal of 2 bases from V and 4 bases from J, the junction contained 21 bases not matched to a gene. CDR1 is MGHRA and CDR2 is YSYEKL in the germline V gene. This CDR3 region has 21 residues. The CDR3 sequence is CASSQLRPIGTSFFPTGELFF. CDR3 DNA: TGCGCCAGCAGCCAATTACGACCGATCGGGACTAGTTTTTTCCCCACCGGGGAGCTGTTTTTT.

CDR3 region: CASSPQAGSGELFF. DNA of the CDR3: TGTGCCAGCAGCCCTCAAGCAGGGTCCGGGGAGCTGTTTTTT. The chain recombines TRBV7-3 with TRBJ2-2; possibly TRBD1 for D (5 bases). The V gene lost 5 bases and the J gene lost 6 bases, with 13 bases spanning the gap. Germline CDR1 is SGHTA and CDR2 is FQGTGA. This CDR3 contains 14 residues. Together with reference TRBV7-3 and TRBJ2-2, the CDR3 gives the full variable domain: GAGVSQTPSNKVTEKGKYVELRCDPISGHTALYWYRQSLGQGPEFLIYFQGTGAADDSGLPNDRFFAVRPEGSVSTLKIQRTERGDSAVYLCASSPQAGSGELFFGEGSRLTVL.

The chain recombines TRBV20-1 with TRBJ2-5; no clear D. The CDR3 covers 13 residues. V was trimmed by 4 bases and J by 5 bases, leaving 14 bases between them. Germline values: CDR1 DFQATT, CDR2 SNEGSKA (reference sequence). The CDR3 is CSAKNTGLETQYF. The CDR3 DNA is TGCAGTGCTAAAAACACCGGATTGGAGACCCAGTACTTC.

The J gene is TRBJ2-6, the V gene TRBV2, with 10 bases matching TRBD1. This CDR3 has 16 amino acids. Germline V gene lookup returns CDR1 SNHLY and CDR2 FYNNEI. V gave up 10 bases and J gave up 2 bases; unmatched junction bases: 8. Here the CDR3 DNA reads TGTGCCATTTCGACAGGGGGCATTGCTGGGGCCAACGTCCTGACTTTC. This translates into CAISTGGIAGANVLTF.

The chain links TRBV4-2 to TRBJ2-5, with D perhaps TRBD1 (6 bases). V lost 4 bases, J lost 0 bases, and 9 bases lay in between. Germline-derived CDR1 and CDR2 are LGHNA and YNFKEQ. The CDR3 sequence is 14 residues long. The CDR3 nucleotides are TGTGCCAGCAGCCGGGACAACTACCAAGAGACCCAGTACTTC. This sequence encodes CASSRDNYQETQYF.

J is TRBJ1-1 and V is TRBV15, with D unclear. Germline CDR1 and CDR2: LNHNV and YYDKDF (reference sequence). The ends were cut back, 0 bases at V and 1 base at J, with 9 bases in the middle. The CDR3 runs 15 residues. CDR3 in DNA: TGTGCCACCAGCAGAGACACATTACCGAACACTGAAGCTTTCTTT. Translated, it gives CATSRDTLPNTEAFF.

The rearrangement links TRBV12-3 or TRBV12-4 to TRBJ1-6; unclear D gene. Trimming pared 6 bases from V and 9 bases from J, leaving 12 bases between. CDR3 length equals 13 residues. The CDR3: CASSLWVSSPLHF. In DNA form, the CDR3 reads TGTGCCAGCAGCTTGTGGGTGTCTTCACCCCTCCACTTT.

The chain carries TRBV25-1 and TRBJ2-4; tentatively, D is TRBD2 (7 bases). V lost 8 bases and J lost 8, with 16 bases in between. CDR1 MGHDK and CDR2 SYGVNS come from the germline V gene. There are 13 residues in the CDR3. In DNA, the CDR3 is TGTGCCAGCGGGCGGGGGCCGGGGGACATTCAGTACTTC. Encoded protein: CASGRGPGDIQYF.

The V call is TRBV12-3 or TRBV12-4, the J call TRBJ1-3, with D unclear. Trimming cost V 5 bases and J 4 bases, with 12 bases left between them. This CDR3 comprises 14 residues. The CDR3 sequence: CASSGLWSGNTIYF. CDR3 in DNA: TGTGCCAGCAGTGGACTCTGGTCCGGAAACACCATATATTTT.

This chain links TRBV20-1 with TRBJ1-2, with 7 bases fitting TRBD1. Germline V lookup: CDR1 DFQATT, CDR2 SNEGSKA (reference sequence). V shed 3 bases, J shed 4 bases, and the junction held 8 bases outside the gene matches. The CDR3 contains 14 residues. The CDR3 spells CSASEGAASYGYTF. The CDR3 DNA reads TGCAGTGCTAGTGAGGGGGCGGCCTCCTATGGCTACACCTTC.

The chain joins TRBV20-1 to TRBJ2-3; D possibly uses TRBD1 or TRBD2 (6 bases each). From germline, CDR1 is DFQATT and CDR2 SNEGSKA (reference sequence). The CDR3 has 13 residues. V shed 4 bases and J shed 3 bases, with 11 bases lying between them. This chain's CDR3 is CSAITGTTDTQYF. CDR3 coding DNA: TGCAGTGCTATCACAGGGACTACAGATACGCAGTATTTT.

This chain joins TRBV29-1 and TRBJ1-2; D unclear. The CDR3 loop spans 10 amino acids. V was clipped by 7 bases and J by 7 bases, with 10 bases between them. Germline CDR1 SQVTM, CDR2 ANQGSEA. In DNA form, the CDR3 reads TGCAGCGACCACCAGGCTGGCTACACCTTC. Encoded protein: CSDHQAGYTF.

The rearrangement links TRBV15 to TRBJ2-7; no clear D gene. CDR3 size: 13 residues. The V end was cut by 5 bases, the J end by 3 bases, with 11 bases between. Germline CDR1 reads LNHNV; CDR2 reads YYDKDF (reference sequence). CDR3 DNA sequence: TGTGCCACCAGCCTCCCCTTGAGCTACGAGCAGTACTTC. Its protein product is CATSLPLSYEQYF.

The V and J genes are TRBV6-5 and TRBJ2-7; possible D gene TRBD1, 5 bases. The germline V and J ends were trimmed by 5 bases and 0 bases, with 11 bases remaining between them. The CDR3 runs 14 residues. Germline CDR1 MNHEY, CDR2 SVGAGI. CDR3 loop: CASSQTDLSYEQYF. The DNA for the CDR3 is TGTGCCAGCAGTCAGACAGACCTCTCCTACGAGCAGTACTTC.

For the CDR3, the DNA is TGTGCCAGCAGCCCTAGTGGGGCCCGCGAGAGGGAGACCCAGTACTTC. It encodes CASSPSGARERETQYF. This rearrangement joins TRBV7-3 to TRBJ2-5; weak D call: TRBD1 (5 bases). Per the germline V gene, CDR1 is SGHTA and CDR2 is FQGTGA. This CDR3 contains 16 residues. The V end lost 5 bases, the J end lost 5 bases, and 21 bases lay between the germline ends. The full variable domain, with the rest looked up from reference TRBV7-3 and TRBJ2-5, is GAGVSQTPSNKVTEKGKYVELRCDPISGHTALYWYRQSLGQGPEFLIYFQGTGAADDSGLPNDRFFAVRPEGSVSTLKIQRTERGDSAVYLCASSPSGARERETQYFGPGTRLLVL.

The chain recombines TRBV4-1 with TRBJ2-1, with 9 nucleotides matching TRBD1. This CDR3 region has 15 residues. The ends lost 4 bases at V and 8 bases at J; junction bases unmatched: 9. CDR1 MGHRA and CDR2 YSYEKL come from the germline V gene. The CDR3 sequence: CASSLTGTGKHEQFF. In DNA, the CDR3 is TGCGCCAGCAGCCTAACCGGGACAGGGAAGCATGAGCAGTTCTTC.

The chain links TRBV29-1 to TRBJ2-5; D is possibly TRBD1 (6 bases). The CDR3 consists of 14 residues. The V gene lost 5 bases and the J gene lost 5 bases, with 18 bases spanning the gap. Germline V gene data show CDR1 as SQVTM and CDR2 as ANQGSEA. CDR3 in amino acids: CSVQEQGGSETQYF. In DNA, the CDR3 is TGCAGCGTTCAGGAACAGGGCGGTTCGGAGACCCAGTACTTC.